This is a list of T cell receptor beta chains from one sample in a study of OX40 agonist ivuxolimab in advanced cancers. TCRdb keeps only in-frame clones here, not all; method: immunoSEQ multiplex PCR. This table has approximately 51,000 clones, 70% to 80% appearing once. Sample: CD4+ or CD8+ T cells sorted from blood, taken in a trial of the OX40 agonist ivuxolimab. These receptors were obtained from an adult with an advanced solid tumor such as melanoma, head and neck, liver or kidney cancer. Both conserved end residues are part of each CDR3. The order of the fields is V gene, CDR3 length, clone size, D gene, J gene, CDR3 DNA, CDR3 protein. D genes are given only for firm matches. Some rows have no size entry. The others give once, few or many, or a class for an expanded clone.

v_call: TRBV7-8
cdr3_length: 18
clone_size: .
d_call: TRBD2
j_call: TRBJ2-3
cdr3_nt: TGTGCCAGCAGCTCGCAGGTCTCGGGAGGGGGGTCCCTAGATACGCAGTATTTT
cdr3_aa: CASSSQVSGGGSLDTQYF

v_call: TRBV28
cdr3_length: 15
clone_size: .
d_call: TRBD1
j_call: TRBJ1-2
cdr3_nt: TGTGCCAGCACAGAAGGTCCGGGACAGGGGGCGGGCTACACCTTC
cdr3_aa: CASTEGPGQGAGYTF

v_call: TRBV5-5
cdr3_length: 14
clone_size: few
d_call: .
j_call: TRBJ2-5
cdr3_nt: TGTGCCAGCAACCTAGGGACCGGTCAAGAGACCCAGTACTTC
cdr3_aa: CASNLGTGQETQYF

v_call: TRBV29-1
cdr3_length: 13
clone_size: .
d_call: TRBD2
j_call: TRBJ2-3
cdr3_nt: TGCAGCGTTGAGGGGGGGTGGACAGATACGCAGTATTTT
cdr3_aa: CSVEGGWTDTQYF

v_call: TRBV5-1
cdr3_length: 14
clone_size: .
d_call: .
j_call: TRBJ1-4
cdr3_nt: TGCGCCAGCAGCGGGACAAAGACTAATGAAAAACTGTTTTTT
cdr3_aa: CASSGTKTNEKLFF

v_call: TRBV18
cdr3_length: 17
clone_size: .
d_call: TRBD2
j_call: TRBJ2-1
cdr3_nt: TGTGCCAGCTCACCGGTTCCTAGCGGGTCCTCCTACAATGAGCAGTTCTTC
cdr3_aa: CASSPVPSGSSYNEQFF

v_call: TRBV18
cdr3_length: 15
clone_size: once
d_call: .
j_call: TRBJ2-1
cdr3_nt: TGTGCCAGCTCACCACCTTCCCAGGGGAAGGATGAGCAGTTCTTC
cdr3_aa: CASSPPSQGKDEQFF

v_call: TRBV28
cdr3_length: 15
clone_size: .
d_call: .
j_call: TRBJ1-1
cdr3_nt: TGTGCCAGCACCCGACAGCGTACAGTATTCACTGAAGCTTTCTTT
cdr3_aa: CASTRQRTVFTEAFF

v_call: TRBV5-1
cdr3_length: 14
clone_size: .
d_call: .
j_call: TRBJ1-6
cdr3_nt: TGCGCCAGCAGCTCCACTGGGGATAATTCACCCCTCCACTTT
cdr3_aa: CASSSTGDNSPLHF

v_call: TRBV10-3
cdr3_length: 13
clone_size: medium-sized
d_call: .
j_call: TRBJ1-1
cdr3_nt: TGTGCCATCAGTGAGTCCGGAGTCACTGAAGCTTTCTTT
cdr3_aa: CAISESGVTEAFF

v_call: TRBV5-1
cdr3_length: 18
clone_size: .
d_call: TRBD2
j_call: TRBJ2-5
cdr3_nt: TGCGCCAGCAGCCCCCCGACTAGCGGGAGAGGAATGGAAGAGACCCAGTACTTC
cdr3_aa: CASSPPTSGRGMEETQYF

v_call: TRBV9
cdr3_length: 15
clone_size: once
d_call: TRBD2
j_call: TRBJ2-1
cdr3_nt: TGTGCCAGCAGCCGAGGGGAGACTAGCGGGAATGAGCAGTTCTTC
cdr3_aa: CASSRGETSGNEQFF

v_call: TRBV5-4
cdr3_length: 14
clone_size: .
d_call: .
j_call: TRBJ2-3
cdr3_nt: TGTGCCAGCAGCTTGGTTCAGAGCACAGATACGCAGTATTTT
cdr3_aa: CASSLVQSTDTQYF

v_call: TRBV18
cdr3_length: 18
clone_size: .
d_call: .
j_call: TRBJ2-6
cdr3_nt: TGTGCCAGCTCGGAAAGGGCCTCTAGCGACTCTGGGGCCAACGTCCTGACTTTC
cdr3_aa: CASSERASSDSGANVLTF

v_call: TRBV28
cdr3_length: 13
clone_size: .
d_call: .
j_call: TRBJ2-3
cdr3_nt: TGTGCCAGCCTTGGCAGTCCTACAGATACGCAGTATTTT
cdr3_aa: CASLGSPTDTQYF

v_call: TRBV4-2
cdr3_length: 15
clone_size: .
d_call: TRBD2
j_call: TRBJ2-1
cdr3_nt: TGTGCCAGCAGCCAAGGGGGCGGGGGCTACAATGAGCAGTTCTTC
cdr3_aa: CASSQGGGGYNEQFF

v_call: TRBV7-9
cdr3_length: 14
clone_size: once
d_call: .
j_call: TRBJ1-5
cdr3_nt: TGTGCCAGCAGCTTAGACGGTGGTCAGCAGCCCCAGCATTTT
cdr3_aa: CASSLDGGQQPQHF

v_call: TRBV6-1
cdr3_length: 18
clone_size: .
d_call: .
j_call: TRBJ1-3
cdr3_nt: TGTGCCAGCAGTGGCCGGGACGGAGGAAAGGTCTCTGGAAACACCATATATTTT
cdr3_aa: CASSGRDGGKVSGNTIYF

v_call: TRBV5-4
cdr3_length: 14
clone_size: .
d_call: .
j_call: TRBJ2-7
cdr3_nt: TGTGCCAGCAGCTTGGGCGGGAATTCGTACGAGCAGTACTTC
cdr3_aa: CASSLGGNSYEQYF

v_call: TRBV10-1
cdr3_length: 14
clone_size: .
d_call: .
j_call: TRBJ2-7
cdr3_nt: TGCGCCAGCAGTGGAGAGGGAGAGCCCAACGAGCAGTACTTC
cdr3_aa: CASSGEGEPNEQYF

v_call: TRBV19
cdr3_length: 14
clone_size: few
d_call: .
j_call: TRBJ1-1
cdr3_nt: TGTGCCAGTAGTGGACAGTCAGCGAGCACTGAAGCTTTCTTT
cdr3_aa: CASSGQSASTEAFF

v_call: TRBV7-2
cdr3_length: 11
clone_size: .
d_call: .
j_call: TRBJ2-3
cdr3_nt: TGTGCCAGCAGCACGGCAGATACGCAGTATTTT
cdr3_aa: CASSTADTQYF

v_call: TRBV7-9
cdr3_length: 14
clone_size: .
d_call: TRBD1
j_call: TRBJ1-1
cdr3_nt: TGTGCCAGCAGCCGACAGGGGGGGAACACTGAAGCTTTCTTT
cdr3_aa: CASSRQGGNTEAFF

v_call: TRBV2
cdr3_length: 13
clone_size: .
d_call: .
j_call: TRBJ2-3
cdr3_nt: TGTGCCAGCAGTGAGACTAGAGCGGCTACGCAGTATTTT
cdr3_aa: CASSETRAATQYF

v_call: TRBV5-1
cdr3_length: 15
clone_size: .
d_call: TRBD1
j_call: TRBJ2-1
cdr3_nt: TGCGCCAGCAGCTTTAGACAGGGGAAAGGGAATGAGCAGTTCTTC
cdr3_aa: CASSFRQGKGNEQFF

v_call: TRBV2
cdr3_length: 14
clone_size: medium-sized
d_call: .
j_call: TRBJ1-6
cdr3_nt: TGTGCCAGCACCTCCTCGGCCTTGAGTTCACCCCTCCACTTT
cdr3_aa: CASTSSALSSPLHF

v_call: TRBV7-9
cdr3_length: 13
clone_size: few
d_call: TRBD1
j_call: TRBJ1-2
cdr3_nt: TGTGCCAGCAGCTTCGACAGGGGGCCCGGCTACACCTTC
cdr3_aa: CASSFDRGPGYTF

v_call: TRBV14
cdr3_length: 18
clone_size: .
d_call: TRBD2
j_call: TRBJ2-1
cdr3_nt: TGTGCCAGCAGCCAAGTAGGCGCTTGGGCGGGAGGGTCGGATGAGCAGTTCTTC
cdr3_aa: CASSQVGAWAGGSDEQFF

v_call: TRBV9
cdr3_length: 16
clone_size: .
d_call: .
j_call: TRBJ2-7
cdr3_nt: TGTGCCAGCAGCGTAGATAGCGGAACAGTATACGGCGAGCAGTACTTC
cdr3_aa: CASSVDSGTVYGEQYF